This T cell receptor beta chain was recorded in a study of T cell repertoires in cytomegalovirus infection. The wider study: A matching HLA type, together with CMV infection, was signaled by public TCR beta signatures.

In TCRdb, the reads were re-called with MiXCR into one record per CDR3 protein. The repertoire holds just under 300,000 distinct CDR3 sequences, with roughly a tenth as singletons. The CDR3 has 15 residues. V was shortened by 2 bases and J by 0 bases, with 9 bases between the two germline ends. Per the germline V gene, CDR1 is ENHRY and CDR2 is SYGVKD. The material sequenced was PBMCs. The chain uses TRBV10-3 and TRBJ2-3; D might be TRBD2 (6 bases). The clonotype was recovered from a human donor in good health (CMV status not recorded). Some clones in this sample may be carry-over from other donors' samples. This chain's CDR3 is CAISEGGTSTDTQYF. The CDR3 DNA sequence: TGTGCCATCAGTGAGGGGGGGACTAGCACAGATACGCAGTATTTT.